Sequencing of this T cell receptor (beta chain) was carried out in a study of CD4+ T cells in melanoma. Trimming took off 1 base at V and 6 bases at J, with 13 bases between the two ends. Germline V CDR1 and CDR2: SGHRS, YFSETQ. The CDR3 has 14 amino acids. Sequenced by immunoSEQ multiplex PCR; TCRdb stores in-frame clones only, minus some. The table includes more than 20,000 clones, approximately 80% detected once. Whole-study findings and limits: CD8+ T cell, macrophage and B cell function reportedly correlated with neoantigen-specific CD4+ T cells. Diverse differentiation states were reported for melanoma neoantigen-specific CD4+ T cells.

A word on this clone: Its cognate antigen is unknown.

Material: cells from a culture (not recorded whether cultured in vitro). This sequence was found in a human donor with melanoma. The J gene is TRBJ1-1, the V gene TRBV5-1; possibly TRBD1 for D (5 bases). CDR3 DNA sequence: TGCGCCAGCAGCTTGCTAAGGGGCCCCCCTGAAGCTTTCTTT. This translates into CASSLLRGPPEAFF.